The sample holds a few counts of the clone carrying this T cell receptor (beta chain). One entry per CDR3 protein, called by TCRdb with MiXCR from the 5' RACE reads. Of approximately 580,000 distinct CDR3 sequences detected, about 15% appear once; the ten largest clones hold around a sixth. Trimming at V came to 5 bases and at J to 5 bases, leaving 3 bases not matched to a gene. Per the germline V gene, CDR1 is SEHNR and CDR2 is FQNEAQ (reference sequence). The CDR3 totals 14 residues. The sample originates from a study of T cells after yellow fever vaccination. The sequence was collected from a man between 18 and 29 years old who received the YFV17D yellow fever vaccine. The sequencing here drew on PBMCs, taken 4 to 6 days after the first yellow fever vaccination. The rearrangement uses TRBV7-9 and TRBJ1-6; TRBD1 matches at 7 bases. For the CDR3, the DNA is TGTGCCAGCAGCAGTGACAGGGATAATTCACCCCTCCACTTT. Encoded protein: CASSSDRDNSPLHF.